This T cell receptor beta chain appears in the sequencing data of a study of early T cells in non-severe SARS-CoV-2 infection. The CDR3 has 12 amino acids. V was clipped by 5 bases and J by 13 bases, with 15 bases between them. TCRdb re-analysed the 5' RACE reads in MiXCR, keeping a single row per CDR3 protein. The table shows about 99,000 distinct CDR3 sequences, with 16% occurring only once. The TCR comes from an adult who was a healthcare worker with PCR-confirmed SARS-CoV-2 infection or an uninfected control (not recorded which). The chain joins TRBV12-3 or TRBV12-4 to TRBJ1-5; no reliable D call. Material: whole blood. The DNA for the CDR3 is TGTGCCAGCAGTCCCCCCTTCAGCCGTCAGCATTTT. It is translated as CASSPPFSRQHF.